What follows are 31 T cell receptor beta chains derived from one specimen sequenced in a study of OX40 agonist ivuxolimab in advanced cancers. The repertoire was sequenced with immunoSEQ multiplex PCR; TCRdb's copy has only in-frame clones and lacks some. The sample gives some 44,000 clones, approximately 92% of which show up once; 4% to 5% is in the top ten. The sample here was CD4+ or CD8+ T cells sorted from blood, taken in a trial of the OX40 agonist ivuxolimab. The receptors were sampled from an adult with an advanced solid tumor such as melanoma, head and neck, liver or kidney cancer.

This clone was recorded once. CDR3 sequence: CASSLRQGATEAFF. The CDR3 coding sequence is TGTGCCAGCAGTTTACGGCAGGGTGCCACTGAAGCTTTCTTT. V usage is TRBV28 and J usage is TRBJ1-1, with D possibly matching TRBD1 (5 bases). This CDR3 comprises 14 residues. Germline CDR1 is MDHEN and CDR2 is SYDVKM. Trimming removed 2 bases at V and 4 bases at J, with 11 bases between.

This chain joins TRBV19 and TRBJ2-2, with a tentative D call TRBD1 (7 bases). The CDR3 spans 16 residues. Germline CDR1 LNHDA, CDR2 SQIVND (reference sequence). Trimming removed 3 bases at V and 3 bases at J, with 14 bases between. The CDR3 protein is CASSIGQGGYTGELFF. The DNA of the CDR3 is TGTGCCAGTAGTATTGGGCAGGGGGGCTACACCGGGGAGCTGTTTTTT.

The chain links TRBV29-1 to TRBJ1-1; D is uncertain. CDR1 is SQVTM and CDR2 is ANQGSEA in the germline V gene. Deletions cut 5 bases from V and 1 base from J, with 8 bases between. CDR3 length: 12 amino acids. The CDR3 protein is CSVNVPNTEAFF. The CDR3 nucleotides read TGCAGCGTTAACGTCCCGAACACTGAAGCTTTCTTT.

V gene TRBV6-5 combines with J gene TRBJ1-1; a weak D match, TRBD1 (5 bases). Germline V gene lookup returns CDR1 MNHEY and CDR2 SVGAGI. V was pared by 10 bases and J by 6 bases, with 12 bases between. This CDR3 has 11 residues. The CDR3 protein is CATKRGSEAFF. In DNA, the CDR3 is TGTGCCACCAAGAGGGGCTCTGAAGCTTTCTTT.

V is TRBV7-3 and J is TRBJ2-7; no definite D call. Trimming removed 5 bases from V and 5 bases from J, with 10 bases in between. This CDR3 is built from 12 residues. Germline V gives CDR1 SGHTA, CDR2 FQGTGA. The chain's CDR3 is CASSKDVDEQYF. DNA for the CDR3: TGTGCCAGCAGCAAAGACGTCGACGAGCAGTACTTC. Drawing the rest from reference TRBV7-3 and TRBJ2-7, the complete variable domain is GAGVSQTPSNKVTEKGKYVELRCDPISGHTALYWYRQSLGQGPEFLIYFQGTGAADDSGLPNDRFFAVRPEGSVSTLKIQRTERGDSAVYLCASSKDVDEQYFGPGTRLTVT.

V gene TRBV10-3 combines with J gene TRBJ2-7; D remains ambiguous. CDR1 is ENHRY and CDR2 is SYGVKD in the germline V gene. V was shortened by 9 bases and J by 0 bases, with 18 bases between the two germline ends. CDR3 size: 15 residues. The CDR3 DNA sequence: TGTGCCATTCGAATGGCGGACGGCAGCTCCTACGAGCAGTACTTC. Its translation is CAIRMADGSSYEQYF.

The gene calls are TRBV30 and TRBJ1-2, with D uncertain. Germline V gene data show CDR1 as GTSNPN and CDR2 as SVGIG (reference sequence). The CDR3 totals 13 residues. Between the trimmed V and J ends, which lost 1 base and 11 bases, there was a span of 17 bases. The CDR3 here is CAWSGGTLWSYTF. The DNA of the CDR3 is TGTGCCTGGAGTGGCGGAACTCTATGGTCTTACACCTTC.

The rearrangement links TRBV28 to TRBJ2-7, with TRBD2 matching over 12 bases. V lost 5 bases and J lost 0; bases outside the gene matches: 5. This CDR3 comprises 16 residues. Looked up from germline, CDR1 is MDHEN and CDR2 is SYDVKM. The chain's CDR3 is CASSLTSGGISYEQYF. The CDR3 DNA follows: TGTGCCAGCAGTCTGACTAGCGGGGGCATCTCCTACGAGCAGTACTTC.

The V gene is TRBV27, the J gene TRBJ2-1, with unresolved D. CDR3 size: 15 residues. Germline V gene data show CDR1 as MNHEY and CDR2 as SMNVEV (reference sequence). Trimming removed 3 bases from V and 0 bases from J, with 9 bases in between. The CDR3 reads CASSLERPSYNEQFF. DNA of the CDR3: TGTGCCAGCAGTTTGGAGCGTCCCTCCTACAATGAGCAGTTCTTC.

The chain employs TRBV2 and TRBJ2-5, with TRBD1 identical over 7 bases. V shed 6 bases, J shed 4 bases, and the junction held 5 bases outside the gene matches. The CDR3 is made up of 13 amino acids. Looked up from germline, CDR1 is SNHLY and CDR2 is FYNNEI. The CDR3 region has the DNA TGTGCCAGCAGAGTAGACAGGGTAGAGACCCAGTACTTC. Encoded protein: CASRVDRVETQYF.

V gene TRBV10-1 combines with J gene TRBJ2-3; a weak D match, TRBD1 (6 bases). The CDR3 length is 14 residues. Germline V lookup: CDR1 WNHNN, CDR2 SYGVQD (reference sequence). Trimming shortened V by 10 bases and J by 0 bases, and 14 bases separated the two germline ends. The CDR3 sequence is CANRRQASTDTQYF. CDR3 in DNA: TGCGCCAACCGCCGACAGGCTAGCACAGATACGCAGTATTTT.

This clone was detected only once. The chain employs TRBV5-1 and TRBJ2-2; D call uncertain. CDR3 size: 13 residues. Germline CDR1 reads SGHRS; CDR2 reads YFSETQ. Trimming shortened V by 2 bases and J by 8 bases, and 10 bases separated the two germline ends. CDR3 protein: CASSLLTAGELFF. The DNA of the CDR3 is TGCGCCAGCAGCTTACTTACGGCGGGGGAGCTGTTTTTT.

The chain recombines TRBV19 with TRBJ1-3, with no clear D. The CDR3 length is 16 residues. V lost 7 bases, J lost 0 bases, and 16 bases lay in between. The germline V gene has CDR1 LNHDA and CDR2 SQIVND (reference sequence). The CDR3 is CASTLGVRISGNTIYF. In nucleotides, the CDR3 is TGTGCCAGTACCCTAGGAGTCCGGATCTCTGGAAACACCATATATTTT.

The gene calls are TRBV6-1 and TRBJ1-5, with D unclear. V was clipped by 4 bases and J by 2 bases, with 18 bases between them. The CDR3 contains 17 residues. Per germline, CDR1 MNHNS and CDR2 SASEGT. For the CDR3, the DNA is TGTGCCAGCAGTGCTTTGAAGGCAAACGACGGCAATCAGCCCCAGCATTTT. It translates to CASSALKANDGNQPQHF.

CDR3 sequence (DNA): TGTGCCACGGCGCAGCAAGGGGGTGCAGATACGCAGTATTTT. It encodes CATAQQGGADTQYF. The chain recombines TRBV6-5 with TRBJ2-3, with a possible D match to TRBD1 (6 bases). The CDR3 totals 14 residues. The germline V and J ends were trimmed by 10 bases and 4 bases, with 18 bases remaining between them. Germline lookup yields CDR1 MNHEY and CDR2 SVGAGI.

CDR3 nucleotide sequence: TGTGCCAGTAGTAAACTAGCGGGAGGGCACAATGAGCAGTTCTTC. It specifies CASSKLAGGHNEQFF. This chain connects TRBV19 to TRBJ2-1; TRBD2 aligns across 13 bases. V dropped 4 bases and J dropped 5; count of bases not matched to a gene: 2. The CDR3 is 15 residues long. Germline V gives CDR1 LNHDA, CDR2 SQIVND (reference sequence).

The rearrangement joins TRBV28 to TRBJ2-2, with D possibly being TRBD2 (6 bases). Germline V CDR1 and CDR2: MDHEN, SYDVKM. This CDR3 spans 14 amino acids. V gave up 7 bases and J gave up 5 bases, with 14 bases separating them. The CDR3 coding sequence is TGTGCCAGCACTCGCGGGGAACCAACCGGGGAGCTGTTTTTT. It codes for CASTRGEPTGELFF.

V and J are TRBV27 and TRBJ2-1; TRBD1 aligns across 7 bases. V was pared by 4 bases and J by 3 bases, with 9 bases of the junction left unmatched. CDR1 and CDR2 (germline): MNHEY, SMNVEV (reference sequence). This CDR3 spans 16 amino acids. The CDR3 DNA reads as TGTGCCAGCAGTTCCCACGGGACAGAAGTCTACAATGAGCAGTTCTTC. It translates to CASSSHGTEVYNEQFF.

The chain joins TRBV7-2 to TRBJ2-3; D is perhaps TRBD1 (5 bases). The CDR3 has 16 residues. Germline values: CDR1 SGHTA, CDR2 FQGNSA. V dropped 2 bases and J dropped 1 base, with 13 bases sitting between them. The CDR3 loop reads CASSLRRGAGTDTQYF. The CDR3, as DNA: TGTGCCAGCAGCTTAAGAAGGGGCGCTGGCACAGATACGCAGTATTTT.

This clone was counted once. V and J are TRBV5-1 and TRBJ1-5, with a tentative D call TRBD1 (5 bases). Germline V gene data show CDR1 as SGHRS and CDR2 as YFSETQ. This CDR3 comprises 15 residues. V was shortened by 0 bases and J by 0 bases, with 7 bases between the two germline ends. CDR3 DNA sequence: TGCGCCAGCAGCTTGGAGGGGAATAGCAATCAGCCCCAGCATTTT. Residues: CASSLEGNSNQPQHF.

This clone was counted only a few times. V gene TRBV2 combines with J gene TRBJ1-2; 7 nucleotides line up with TRBD1. This CDR3 is 15 amino acids long. Per the germline V gene, CDR1 is SNHLY and CDR2 is FYNNEI. With 4 bases clipped from V and 3 bases from J, the junction kept 8 bases outside the gene matches. The CDR3 DNA follows: TGTGCCAGCAGTGGGGAACAGGGGAGCTACTATGGCTACACCTTC. Its translation: CASSGEQGSYYGYTF. Together with reference TRBV2 and TRBJ1-2, the CDR3 gives the full variable domain: EPEVTQTPSHQVTQMGQEVILRCVPISNHLYFYWYRQILGQKVEFLVSFYNNEISEKSEIFDDQFSVERPDGSNFTLKIRSTKLEDSAMYFCASSGEQGSYYGYTFGSGTRLTVV.

This rearrangement joins TRBV2 to TRBJ2-2; 11 bases are a match to TRBD1. The CDR3 is 13 amino acids. The germline V gene has CDR1 SNHLY and CDR2 FYNNEI. V shed 10 bases, J shed 4 bases, and the junction held 2 bases outside the gene matches. The CDR3: CANGQGATGELFF. In nucleotides, the CDR3 is TGTGCCAACGGACAGGGGGCCACCGGGGAGCTGTTTTTT. Combining the CDR3 with reference TRBV2 and TRBJ2-2 gives the whole variable domain EPEVTQTPSHQVTQMGQEVILRCVPISNHLYFYWYRQILGQKVEFLVSFYNNEISEKSEIFDDQFSVERPDGSNFTLKIRSTKLEDSAMYFCANGQGATGELFFGEGSRLTVL.

The chain carries TRBV7-2 and TRBJ2-5; possibly TRBD2 for D (5 bases). Germline V gene lookup returns CDR1 SGHTA and CDR2 FQGNSA. The germline V and J ends were trimmed by 4 bases and 5 bases, with 29 bases remaining between them. This CDR3 region has 19 residues. CDR3 residues: CASSSHETWTFSIGETQYF. The CDR3 nucleotides read TGTGCCAGCAGCTCCCATGAAACCTGGACTTTTTCGATAGGGGAGACCCAGTACTTC.

The V gene is TRBV18, the J gene TRBJ2-7; D possibly corresponds to TRBD1 (6 bases). CDR3 size: 16 residues. Germline-derived CDR1 and CDR2 are KGHSH and LQKENI. V was clipped by 1 base and J by 3 bases, with 16 bases between them. The CDR3 DNA sequence: TGTGCCAGCTCACCACGGCAAACAGGGTTTAACTACGAGCAGTACTTC. It codes for CASSPRQTGFNYEQYF. The complete variable domain, with remaining parts taken from reference TRBV18 and TRBJ2-7, reads NAGVMQNPRHLVRRRGQEARLRCSPMKGHSHVYWYRQLPEEGLKFMVYLQKENIIDESGMPKERFSAEFPKEGPSILRIQQVVRGDSAAYFCASSPRQTGFNYEQYFGPGTRLTVT.

This chain joins TRBV7-2 and TRBJ2-7, with 10 bases that match TRBD2. The CDR3 consists of 16 residues. Per germline, CDR1 SGHTA and CDR2 FQGNSA. The trim removed 1 base at V and 4 bases at J, leaving 7 bases unmatched. The CDR3, as DNA: TGTGCCAGCAGCTTAGAATTGACTAGCGGGCCATACGAGCAGTACTTC. Translation: CASSLELTSGPYEQYF.

This clone occurred a few times. The chain has TRBV6-1 and TRBJ1-1; D might be TRBD1 (6 bases). This CDR3 spans 15 amino acids. The V gene's germline CDR1 is MNHNS and CDR2 SASEGT. V gave up 7 bases and J gave up 1 base, with 16 bases separating them. The CDR3 loop is CASISHGRGNTEAFF. CDR3 nucleotides: TGTGCCAGCATTTCCCACGGCAGGGGGAACACTGAAGCTTTCTTT.

The V call is TRBV6-6, the J call TRBJ1-5; 7 positions agree with TRBD1. This CDR3 spans 15 amino acids. CDR1 is MNHNY, CDR2 SVGAGI, per germline (reference sequence). The J segment lost 3 bases and the V segment lost 6 bases, leaving 8 bases of the junction unmatched. The CDR3 nucleotides read TGTGCCAGCAGCCCCCGGACAGGCTCCAATCAGCCCCAGCATTTT. This codes for CASSPRTGSNQPQHF.

This clone has more than one count but fewer than ten. The rearrangement links TRBV30 to TRBJ1-5; D is uncertain. CDR1 is GTSNPN and CDR2 is SVGIG in the germline V gene (reference sequence). The CDR3 is made up of 16 amino acids. The V gene lost 2 bases and the J gene lost 1 base, with 15 bases spanning the gap. The CDR3 reads CAWSTRSGQSNQPQHF. In nucleotides, the CDR3 is TGTGCCTGGAGTACCCGATCGGGTCAGAGCAATCAGCCCCAGCATTTT.

This sequence joins TRBV19 and TRBJ2-7; 8 nucleotides align to TRBD2. This CDR3 contains 14 residues. The V and J ends lost 3 bases and 0 bases, in that order; junction bases with no gene match: 1. CDR1 is LNHDA, CDR2 SQIVND, per germline (reference sequence). Here the CDR3 reads CASSISGSSYEQYF. CDR3 bases: TGTGCCAGTAGTATCAGCGGGAGCTCCTACGAGCAGTACTTC.

The chain joins TRBV28 to TRBJ1-1; a weak D match, TRBD1 (6 bases). Germline V gene sequence: CDR1 MDHEN, CDR2 SYDVKM. V gave up 2 bases and J gave up 4 bases, with 17 bases separating them. This CDR3 region has 16 residues. The CDR3 protein is CASSLAGVVLRTEAFF. CDR3 bases: TGTGCCAGCAGTTTAGCAGGGGTGGTTCTTCGCACTGAAGCTTTCTTT. Drawing the rest from reference TRBV28 and TRBJ1-1, the complete variable domain is DVKVTQSSRYLVKRTGEKVFLECVQDMDHENMFWYRQDPGLGLRLIYFSYDVKMKEKGDIPEGYSVSREKKERFSLILESASTNQTSMYLCASSLAGVVLRTEAFFGQGTRLTVV.

The CDR3 spells CASSLGTGDQETQYF. In DNA, the CDR3 is TGTGCCAGCAGTCTAGGGACAGGGGACCAAGAGACCCAGTACTTC. V and J are TRBV11-3 and TRBJ2-5; 10 nucleotides align to TRBD1. Per germline, CDR1 SGHNT and CDR2 YENEEA. This CDR3 region has 15 residues. J was trimmed by 0 bases and V by 6 bases; bases with no gene match: 4. The whole variable domain, filled in from reference TRBV11-3 and TRBJ2-5, reads EAGVVQSPRYKIIEKKQPVAFWCNPISGHNTLYWYLQNLGQGPELLIRYENEEAVDDSQLPKDRFSAERLKGVDSTLKIQPAELGDSAVYLCASSLGTGDQETQYFGPGTRLLVL.